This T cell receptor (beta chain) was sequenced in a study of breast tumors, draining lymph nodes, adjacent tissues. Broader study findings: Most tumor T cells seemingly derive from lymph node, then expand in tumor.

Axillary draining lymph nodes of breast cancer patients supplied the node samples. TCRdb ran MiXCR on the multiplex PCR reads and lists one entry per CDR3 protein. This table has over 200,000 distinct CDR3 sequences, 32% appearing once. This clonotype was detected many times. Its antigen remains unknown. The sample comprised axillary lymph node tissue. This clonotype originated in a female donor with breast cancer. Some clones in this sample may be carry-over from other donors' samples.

The CDR3 sequence is CASSVTSSGSVEQYF. The CDR3, as DNA: TGTGCCAGCAGCGTAACATCCAGCGGGAGTGTCGAGCAGTACTTC. This chain joins TRBV9 and TRBJ2-7; TRBD2 matches at 8 bases. The germline V gene encodes CDR1 SGDLS and CDR2 YYNGEE. After removal of 1 base from V and 6 bases from J, the junction contained 9 bases not matched to a gene. The CDR3 consists of 15 residues.